A single sample gave rise to the 9 T cell receptor beta chains below, sequenced in a study of blood T cell repertoires in COVID-19. Measured with immunoSEQ multiplex PCR; TCRdb has only the in-frame clones, and not every one. The table shows around 400,000 clones, with around 89% occurring only once. The sequencing sample was made of peripheral blood. These receptors were obtained from a man aged 35 to 55 with acute or convalescent COVID-19.

This chain uses TRBV4-3 with TRBJ2-1, with D possibly being TRBD2 (7 bases). Germline assignment: CDR1 LGHNA and CDR2 YSLEER. This CDR3 spans 15 amino acids. V lost 1 base to trimming and J lost 7 bases, with 14 bases between them. The CDR3 reads CASSQVAGAVNEQFF. The CDR3, as DNA: TGCGCCAGCAGCCAAGTCGCGGGGGCCGTTAATGAGCAGTTCTTC.

The gene calls are TRBV4-3 and TRBJ2-2, with D possibly matching TRBD1 (6 bases). The CDR3 is 13 residues long. The V and J ends lost 1 base and 9 bases respectively, with 9 bases between them. Germline V CDR1 and CDR2: LGHNA, YSLEER. As DNA, the CDR3 is TGCGCCAGCAGCCAAGCCAGGGGTAGGGAGCTGTTTTTT. It codes for CASSQARGRELFF.

The chain uses TRBV6-1 and TRBJ2-3; 9 nucleotides line up with TRBD2. CDR1 is MNHNS, CDR2 SASEGT, per germline. J was trimmed by 2 bases and V by 2 bases; bases with no gene match: 2. The length of the CDR3 is 15 residues. CDR3 in amino acids: CASSELAGATDTQYF. The CDR3, as DNA: TGTGCCAGCAGTGAATTAGCGGGAGCCACAGATACGCAGTATTTT.

The gene calls are TRBV9 and TRBJ2-1; no clear D. The V gene's germline CDR1 is SGDLS and CDR2 YYNGEE. Trimming removed 3 bases from V and 8 bases from J, with 6 bases in between. There are 11 residues in the CDR3. CDR3 region: CASSAFYEQFF. The CDR3 DNA sequence: TGTGCCAGCAGCGCCTTTTATGAGCAGTTCTTC.

This chain connects TRBV6-6 to TRBJ1-2, with TRBD1 identical over 8 bases. V shed 6 bases, J shed 8 bases, and the junction held 8 bases outside the gene matches. CDR3 length: 13 residues. Per the germline V gene, CDR1 is MNHNY and CDR2 is SVGAGI (reference sequence). CDR3 protein: CASSPRGQSGYTF. The CDR3 nucleotides read TGTGCCAGCAGCCCCAGGGGGCAAAGCGGCTACACCTTC.

The chain links TRBV4-1 to TRBJ2-2; TRBD1 matches 8 bases. V gave up 8 bases and J gave up 4 bases; unmatched junction bases: 9. The CDR3 sequence is 15 residues long. Per germline, CDR1 MGHRA and CDR2 YSYEKL. CDR3: CASHGRDRPTGELFF. CDR3 nucleotide sequence: TGCGCCAGCCACGGGCGGGACAGGCCCACCGGGGAGCTGTTTTTT.

Worth noting for this clone: Other DNA variants within this sample encode the same CDR3. The chain is built from TRBV10-3 and TRBJ1-1, with D hard to call. V was trimmed by 0 bases and J by 5 bases, leaving 7 bases between them. CDR3 size: 13 residues. The germline CDR1 and CDR2 sequences are ENHRY and SYGVKD. The CDR3 coding sequence is TGTGCCATCAGTGAGTCGGGCTCGACTGAAGCTTTCTTT. Amino acids: CAISESGSTEAFF.

J is TRBJ1-4 and V is TRBV28; 11 bases map to TRBD1. CDR3 size: 17 residues. Germline V gives CDR1 MDHEN, CDR2 SYDVKM. J was trimmed by 0 bases and V by 3 bases; bases with no gene match: 3. CDR3 DNA sequence: TGTGCCAGCAGTTTGGACAGGGGGCCTGCAACTAATGAAAAACTGTTTTTT. Translating it yields CASSLDRGPATNEKLFF.

V and J are TRBV18 and TRBJ1-2, with TRBD1 matching 8 bases. This CDR3 contains 19 residues. Per germline, CDR1 KGHSH and CDR2 LQKENI. The ends lost 4 bases at V and 1 base at J; junction bases unmatched: 17. In DNA form, the CDR3 reads TGTGCCAGCTCACTCACGACACCCGGGACAGGTTCTATTAACTATGGCTACACCTTC. Translation: CASSLTTPGTGSINYGYTF. Based on the CDR3 plus reference TRBV18 and TRBJ1-2, the full variable domain is NAGVMQNPRHLVRRRGQEARLRCSPMKGHSHVYWYRQLPEEGLKFMVYLQKENIIDESGMPKERFSAEFPKEGPSILRIQQVVRGDSAAYFCASSLTTPGTGSINYGYTFGSGTRLTVV.